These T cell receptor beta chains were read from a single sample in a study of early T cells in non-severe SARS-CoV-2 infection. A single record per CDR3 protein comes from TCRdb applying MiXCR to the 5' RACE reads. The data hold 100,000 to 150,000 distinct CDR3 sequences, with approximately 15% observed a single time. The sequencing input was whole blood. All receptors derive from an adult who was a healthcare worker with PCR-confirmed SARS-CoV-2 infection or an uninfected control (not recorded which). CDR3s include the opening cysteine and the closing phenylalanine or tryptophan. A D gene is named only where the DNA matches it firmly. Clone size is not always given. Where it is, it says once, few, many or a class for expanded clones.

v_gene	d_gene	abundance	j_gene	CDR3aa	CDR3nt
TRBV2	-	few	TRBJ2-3	CASILTPALLAGSDTQYF	TGTGCCAGCATCCTAACCCCCGCCCTACTAGCCGGCTCAGATACGCAGTATTTT
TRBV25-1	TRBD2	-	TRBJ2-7	CASSASGEGGEQYF	TGTGCCAGCAGTGCGAGCGGGGAGGGTGGCGAGCAGTACTTC
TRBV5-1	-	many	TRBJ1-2	CASRRTEGYGYTF	TGCGCCAGCCGGAGAACCGAGGGCTATGGCTACACCTTC
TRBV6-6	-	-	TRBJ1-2	CASRGGVNYGYTF	TGTGCCAGCAGGGGGGGAGTAAACTATGGCTACACCTTC
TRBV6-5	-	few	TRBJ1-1	CASSFQRPEAFF	TGTGCCAGCAGTTTTCAGCGCCCTGAAGCTTTCTTT
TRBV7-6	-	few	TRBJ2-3	CASSLLSRSTDTQYF	TGTGCCAGCAGCCTCCTCTCCCGGTCCACAGATACGCAGTATTTT
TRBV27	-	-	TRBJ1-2	CASSLWGAGAYSYGYTF	TGTGCCAGCAGCTTGTGGGGGGCCGGGGCGTATTCCTATGGCTACACCTTC
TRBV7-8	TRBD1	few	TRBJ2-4	CASSRGQGLNIQYF	TGTGCCAGCAGCCGGGGACAGGGCCTTAACATTCAGTACTTC
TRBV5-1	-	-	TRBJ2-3	CASSLEMGSVGTDTQYF	TGCGCCAGCAGCTTGGAAATGGGGTCAGTGGGCACAGATACGCAGTATTTT
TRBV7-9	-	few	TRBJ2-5	CASSPTYQETQYF	TGTGCCAGCAGCCCGACGTACCAAGAGACCCAGTACTTC
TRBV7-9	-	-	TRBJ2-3	CASSSFLRPGATQYF	TGTGCCAGCAGCTCCTTCCTCAGGCCGGGGGCTACGCAGTATTTT